This T cell receptor beta chain is drawn from a study of regulatory T cells in long-lasting Graves disease. About the study: Persistence in Graves' disease denoted antithyroid drug use beyond 5 years alongside positive TSH receptor antibodies.

Whole-study results and caveats: There was favoring of TRBV28, TRBJ1-2 and TRBJ2-5 in persistent disease. More public clonotypes were shared by persistent patients (approximately 3,000) than by new patients (roughly 870).

This CDR3 spans 14 amino acids. To note about this clonotype: Its antigen is not identified. This may be a read error: a much more frequent sequence differs by one nucleotide.

Time point here: persistent/refractory GD, antithyroid drugs over 5 years with positive TRAb. TCR sequences were obtained from RNA taken from PBMCs. Into tubes containing EDTA, nine milliliters of peripheral blood were drawn. CDR3-region Arm-PCR and iRepertoire HTBI primers produced the TCR beta libraries. TCRdb redid the calling of the multiplex PCR reads with MiXCR, one entry per CDR3 protein. This sample has roughly 500,000 distinct CDR3 sequences; 20% to 25% occur once, and the top ten carry 7.8%. The chain recombines TRBV12-3 or TRBV12-4 with TRBJ1-5; perhaps TRBD1 as D (5 bases). The sequencing used peripheral blood mononuclear cells (PBMCs), collected when the disease was refractory, from a patient treated with antithyroid drugs. This sequence was found in a female donor with Graves disease. This chain's CDR3 is CASSKGVSNRPQHF. The CDR3 bases are TGTGCCAGCAGCAAAGGGGTAAGCAATCGGCCCCAGCATTTT.